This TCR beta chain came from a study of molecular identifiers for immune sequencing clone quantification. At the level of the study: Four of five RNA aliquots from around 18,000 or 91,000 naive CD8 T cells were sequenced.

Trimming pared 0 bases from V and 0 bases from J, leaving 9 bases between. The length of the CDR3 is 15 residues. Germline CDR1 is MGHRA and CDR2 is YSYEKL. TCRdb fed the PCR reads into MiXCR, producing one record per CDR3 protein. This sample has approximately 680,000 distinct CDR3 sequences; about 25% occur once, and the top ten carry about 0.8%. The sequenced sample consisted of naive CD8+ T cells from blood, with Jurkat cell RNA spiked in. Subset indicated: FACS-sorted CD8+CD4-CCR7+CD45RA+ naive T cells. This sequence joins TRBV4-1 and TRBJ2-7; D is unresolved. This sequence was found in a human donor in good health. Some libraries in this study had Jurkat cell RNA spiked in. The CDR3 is CASSQDRPSSYEQYF. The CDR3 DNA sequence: TGCGCCAGCAGCCAAGATAGACCGTCCTCCTACGAGCAGTACTTC.